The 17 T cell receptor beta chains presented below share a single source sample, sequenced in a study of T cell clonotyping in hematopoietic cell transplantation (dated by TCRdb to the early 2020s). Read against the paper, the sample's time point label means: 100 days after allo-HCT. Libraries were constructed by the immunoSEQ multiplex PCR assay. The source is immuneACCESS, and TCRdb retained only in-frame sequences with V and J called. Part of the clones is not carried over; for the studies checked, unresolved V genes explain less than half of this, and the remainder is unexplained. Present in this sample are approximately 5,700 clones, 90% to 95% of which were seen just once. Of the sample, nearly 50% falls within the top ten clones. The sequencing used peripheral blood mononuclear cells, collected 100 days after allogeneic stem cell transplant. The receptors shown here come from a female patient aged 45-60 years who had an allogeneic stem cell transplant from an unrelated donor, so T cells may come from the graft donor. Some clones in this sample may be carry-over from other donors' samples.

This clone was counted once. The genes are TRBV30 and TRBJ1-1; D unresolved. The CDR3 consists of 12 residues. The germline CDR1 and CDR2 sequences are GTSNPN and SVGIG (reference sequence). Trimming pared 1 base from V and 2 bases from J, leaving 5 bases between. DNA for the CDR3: TGTGCCTGGAGTGCGTTTAACACTGAAGCTTTCTTT. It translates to CAWSAFNTEAFF.

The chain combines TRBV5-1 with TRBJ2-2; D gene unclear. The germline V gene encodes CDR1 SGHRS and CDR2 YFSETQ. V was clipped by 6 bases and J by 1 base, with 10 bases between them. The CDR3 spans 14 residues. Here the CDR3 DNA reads TGCGCCAGCACCTCTTCCCTGAACACCGGGGAGCTGTTTTTT. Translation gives CASTSSLNTGELFF. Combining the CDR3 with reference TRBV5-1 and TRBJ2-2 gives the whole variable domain KAGVTQTPRYLIKTRGQQVTLSCSPISGHRSVSWYQQTPGQGLQFLFEYFSETQRNKGNFPGRFSGRQFSNSRSEMNVSTLELGDSALYLCASTSSLNTGELFFGEGSRLTVL.

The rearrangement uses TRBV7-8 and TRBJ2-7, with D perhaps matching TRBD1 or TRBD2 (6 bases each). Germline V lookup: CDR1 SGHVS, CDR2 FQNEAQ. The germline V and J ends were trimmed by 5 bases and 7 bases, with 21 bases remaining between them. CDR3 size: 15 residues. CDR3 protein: CASSLPRGPPREQYF. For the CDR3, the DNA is TGTGCCAGCAGCCTACCCCGGGGGCCCCCGCGGGAGCAGTACTTC.

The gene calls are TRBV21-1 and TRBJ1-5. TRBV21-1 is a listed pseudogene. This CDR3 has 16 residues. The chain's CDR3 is CASRLVLHWHHQPQHF. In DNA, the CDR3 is TGTGCCAGCAGGTTAGTGCTACATTGGCATCATCAGCCCCAGCATTTT.

The CDR3 reads CASSGNDREKAFF. The CDR3 coding sequence is TGTGCCAGCAGTGGTAACGACAGGGAAAAAGCTTTCTTT. This chain joins TRBV6-4 and TRBJ1-1; 7 nucleotides agree with TRBD1. The germline CDR1 and CDR2 sequences are MRHNA and SNTAGT. V lost 4 bases to trimming and J lost 9 bases; unmatched junction nucleotides: 8. CDR3 length equals 13 residues.

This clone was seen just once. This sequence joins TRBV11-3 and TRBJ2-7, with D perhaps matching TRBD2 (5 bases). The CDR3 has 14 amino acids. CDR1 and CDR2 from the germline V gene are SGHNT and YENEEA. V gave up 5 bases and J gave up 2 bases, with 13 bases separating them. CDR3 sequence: CASSRNPGTYEQYF. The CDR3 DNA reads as TGTGCCAGCAGCCGGAACCCCGGGACCTACGAGCAGTACTTC.

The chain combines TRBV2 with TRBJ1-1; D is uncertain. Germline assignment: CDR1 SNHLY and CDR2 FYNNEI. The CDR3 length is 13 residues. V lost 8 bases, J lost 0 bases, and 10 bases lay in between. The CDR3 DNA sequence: TGTGCCAGCTCAAGAGCCATGAACACTGAAGCTTTCTTT. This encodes CASSRAMNTEAFF.

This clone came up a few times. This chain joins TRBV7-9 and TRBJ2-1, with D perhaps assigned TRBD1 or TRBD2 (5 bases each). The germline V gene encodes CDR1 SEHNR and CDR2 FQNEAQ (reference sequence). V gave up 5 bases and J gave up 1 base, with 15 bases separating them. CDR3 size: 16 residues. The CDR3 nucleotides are TGTGCCAGCAGCGGCCAGGGTCCGGGATCCTACAATGAGCAGTTCTTC. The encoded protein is CASSGQGPGSYNEQFF. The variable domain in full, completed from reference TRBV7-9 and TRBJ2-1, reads DTGVSQNPRHKITKRGQNVTFRCDPISEHNRLYWYRQTLGQGPEFLTYFQNEAQLEKSRLLSDRFSAERPKGSFSTLEIQRTEQGDSAMYLCASSGQGPGSYNEQFFGPGTRLTVL.

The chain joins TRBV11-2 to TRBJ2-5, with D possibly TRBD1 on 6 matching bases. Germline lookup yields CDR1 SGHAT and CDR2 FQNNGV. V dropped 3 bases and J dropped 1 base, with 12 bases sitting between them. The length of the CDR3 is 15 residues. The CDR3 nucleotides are TGTGCCAGCAGCTTGGGTGGACAGTCCCAAGAGACCCAGTACTTC. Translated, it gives CASSLGGQSQETQYF.

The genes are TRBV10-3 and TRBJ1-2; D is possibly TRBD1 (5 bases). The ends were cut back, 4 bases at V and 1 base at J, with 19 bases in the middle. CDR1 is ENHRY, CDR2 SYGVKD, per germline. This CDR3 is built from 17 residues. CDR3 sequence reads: CAISAAAGTQINYGYTF. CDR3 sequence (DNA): TGTGCCATCAGTGCGGCGGCAGGGACCCAAATTAACTATGGCTACACCTTC.

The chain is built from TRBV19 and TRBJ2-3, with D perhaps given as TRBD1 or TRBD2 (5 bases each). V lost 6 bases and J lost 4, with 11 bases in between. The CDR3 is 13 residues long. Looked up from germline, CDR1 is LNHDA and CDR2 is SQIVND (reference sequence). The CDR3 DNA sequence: TGTGCCAGTAGGCAGGGAGCATCAGATACGCAGTATTTT. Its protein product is CASRQGASDTQYF.

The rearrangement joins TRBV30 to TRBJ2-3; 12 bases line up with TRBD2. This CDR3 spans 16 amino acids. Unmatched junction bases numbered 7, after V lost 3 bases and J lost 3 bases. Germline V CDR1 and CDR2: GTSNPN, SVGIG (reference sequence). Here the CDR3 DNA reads TGTGCCTGGAGCCGCAGACTAGCGGGGGTGACAGATACGCAGTATTTT. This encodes CAWSRRLAGVTDTQYF.

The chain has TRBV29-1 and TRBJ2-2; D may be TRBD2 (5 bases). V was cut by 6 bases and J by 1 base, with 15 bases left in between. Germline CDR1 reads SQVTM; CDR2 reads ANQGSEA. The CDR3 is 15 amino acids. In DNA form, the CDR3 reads TGCAGCGTGCTCCCAACCGGGAAGAACACCGGGGAGCTGTTTTTT. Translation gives CSVLPTGKNTGELFF.

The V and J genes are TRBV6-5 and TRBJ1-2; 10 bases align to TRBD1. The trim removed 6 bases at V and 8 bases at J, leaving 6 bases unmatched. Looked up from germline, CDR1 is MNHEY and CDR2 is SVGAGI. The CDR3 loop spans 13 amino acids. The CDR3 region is CASRRQGATGYTF. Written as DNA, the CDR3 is TGTGCCAGCAGGAGACAGGGGGCCACAGGCTACACCTTC.

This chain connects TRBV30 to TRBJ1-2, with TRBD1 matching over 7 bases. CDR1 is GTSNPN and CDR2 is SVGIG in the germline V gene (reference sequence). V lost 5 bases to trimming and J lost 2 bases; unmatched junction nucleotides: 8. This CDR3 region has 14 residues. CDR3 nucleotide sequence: TGTGCCTGGGGTACCCTGACAGGGAACTATGGCTACACCTTC. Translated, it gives CAWGTLTGNYGYTF.

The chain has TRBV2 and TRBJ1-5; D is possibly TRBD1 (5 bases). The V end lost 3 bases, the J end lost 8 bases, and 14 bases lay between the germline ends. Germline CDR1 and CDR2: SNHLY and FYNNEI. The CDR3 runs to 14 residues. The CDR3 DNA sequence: TGTGCCAGCAGTGAGGGGGGTTTGGTGGAGCCCCAGCATTTT. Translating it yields CASSEGGLVEPQHF.

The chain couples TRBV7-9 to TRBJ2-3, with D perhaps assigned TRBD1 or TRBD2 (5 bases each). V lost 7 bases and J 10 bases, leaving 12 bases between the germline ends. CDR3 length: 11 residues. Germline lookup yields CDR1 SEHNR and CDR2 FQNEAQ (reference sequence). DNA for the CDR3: TGTGCCAGCACTGTGGGGGAGTCGCAGTATTTT. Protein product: CASTVGESQYF.